A single TCR beta chain is shown here with its context. The antigen this receptor binds is unknown. Base qualities are missing; no much larger clone stands one base away. These data come from a study of T cells after yellow fever vaccination (dated by TCRdb to between 2019 and 2020). Regarding the study in general: The SMART-Seq v4 Ultra Low Input RNA kit was used to prepare libraries from fractions with low cell numbers. Two healthy male donors, one aged 18 to 30 and one aged 30 to 40 years, were included in the cohort. Bulk TCR alpha and beta repertoires were sequenced longitudinally to track T-cell clones before and after primary and booster YFV17D yellow fever vaccination. Bulk PBMC replicates and cell subsets were isolated from blood drawn at multiple timepoints before and after both primary and secondary immunization.

Results the study describes overall, beyond this receptor: Most clones expanded after primary vaccination were re-detected after the booster (around 96% of CD4 and 88% of CD8), suggesting broad memory maintenance. Because only two donors were included in the study, the extent to which the findings can be generalized is limited. FACS-sorted repertoires could contain abundant contaminating clonotypes from the bulk population, so computational filtering was required. Compared with the primary T-cell response, the secondary T-cell response was faster but weaker, reaching its peak on day 5 rather than on day 15. A small fraction of clonotypes appeared in both the CD4 and CD8 compartments, likely as a result of convergent recombination.

Sequences SGHDT (CDR1) and YYEEEE (CDR2) are obtained from the germline V gene. Relative to germline, V is 0 bases shorter and J is 1 base shorter, with 10 bases between their ends. The cysteine opens and the phenylalanine closes a CDR3 of 15 amino acids. Only the CDR3 DNA stays, 45 bases, in frame from base 1. The meaning of the sample's treatment or condition label: live attenuated yellow fever vaccine strain. A standard Ficoll-Paque protocol was used to isolate PBMCs from peripheral blood. Dynabeads CD4 and CD8 positive selection kits were used to isolate CD4 and CD8 T-cell fractions. TriZol was used to extract RNA from bulk PBMCs, CD4 and CD8 fractions, and dextramer-positive and dextramer-negative fractions. The sequencer was an Illumina NovaSeq 6000. TCR cDNA was made using 5'RACE template switching, a step that added a universal primer site and unique molecular identifiers. Priming for cDNA synthesis came from both the TCR alpha and TCR beta constant segments. Library amplification involved two PCR steps, and the second step added sample barcodes and sequencing adapters. Sequencing of the libraries was done on either Illumina HiSeq 2500 (2x100 bp) or NovaSeq (2x150 bp). Regarding the original processing steps: Reads were demultiplexed and collapsed into UMI consensus sequences with MIGEC, and V(D)J alignment was performed with MiXCR. Vaccine-responding clonotypes were identified with edgeR using replicate PBMC samples, with FDR below 0.01 and a log2 fold change above 5 up to day 15 being required. CD4 or CD8 identity was assigned to each bulk clonotype according to whether the clonotype was present at higher abundance in the sequenced CD4 repertoire or the sequenced CD8 repertoire. TCRdb redid the processing of the public reads, applying fastp at Q25 and MiXCR, and retained in-frame beta chains. All rows with the same CDR3 protein become a single entry with the most common DNA and genes. The V and J calls come from TCRdb's annotation, not from the publication. The sample has some 290,000 distinct CDR3 sequences on record, roughly 10% of them singletons. The top ten hold 3% to 4% of the sample.

The TCR comes from a man between 18 and 35 years old who received the YFV17D yellow fever vaccine. Material: CD4+ T cells sorted from PBMCs, obtained 45 days after the yellow fever booster vaccination. The rearrangement joined TRBV5-6 to TRBJ1-1; the D gene cannot be named for sure. The DNA sequence reads TGTGCCAGCAGCTTGGCCAAATTGGGGAACACTGAAGCTTTCTTT. Its coded protein is CASSLAKLGNTEAFF. Extended through the reference TRBV5-6 and TRBJ1-1 proteins, this CDR3 yields the full variable domain: DAGVTQSPTHLIKTRGQQVTLRCSPKSGHDTVSWYQQALGQGPQFIFQYYEEEERQRGNFPDRFSGHQFPNYSSELNVNALLLGDSALYLCASSLAKLGNTEAFFGQGTRLTVV.